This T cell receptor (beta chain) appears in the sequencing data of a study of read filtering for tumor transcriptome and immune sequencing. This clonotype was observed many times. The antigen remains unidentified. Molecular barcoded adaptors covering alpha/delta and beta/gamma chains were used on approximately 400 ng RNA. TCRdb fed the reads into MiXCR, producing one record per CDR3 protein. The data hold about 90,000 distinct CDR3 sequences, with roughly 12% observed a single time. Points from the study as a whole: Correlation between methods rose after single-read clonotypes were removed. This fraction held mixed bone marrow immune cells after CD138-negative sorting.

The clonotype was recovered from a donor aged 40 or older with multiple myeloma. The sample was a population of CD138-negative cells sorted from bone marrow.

The CDR3 DNA is TGTGCCAGCAGCGTAGGCATCAACTCCTACAATGAGCAGTTCTTC. It is translated as CASSVGINSYNEQFF. The rearrangement links TRBV9 to TRBJ2-1; the D is unclear. V lost 0 bases and J 0 bases, leaving 7 bases between the germline ends. This CDR3 spans 15 amino acids. Germline V gene sequence: CDR1 SGDLS, CDR2 YYNGEE.